This section outlines one TCR beta chain sequence together with its context. Antigen: not known. The germline CDR1 and CDR2 sequences are SGHTA and FQGNSA. V lost 5 bases and J lost 1; bases outside the gene matches: 5. The CDR3 runs 17 residues. TCRdb's table, derived via immunoSEQ multiplex PCR, lists solely in-frame clones and lacks some. The sample records about 72,000 clones, about nine tenths being singletons. The entry originates in a study of T cell responses to AZD1222 COVID-19 vaccine. Points from the study as a whole: White British ancestry dominated among donors, who included more females, and clonal diversity was possibly underestimated.

The rearrangement links TRBV7-2 to TRBJ2-3, with 14 bases matching TRBD2. The source of this sequence is an adult in good health. The input for sequencing was peripheral blood, taken on day 0 of AZD1222 vaccination. The CDR3 nucleotides read TGTGCCAGCAGCCTGACTAGCGGGGGGGCTGGCACAGATACGCAGTATTTT. This gives the protein CASSLTSGGAGTDTQYF.